This TCR beta chain emerged from a study of cytomegalovirus exposure and HLA in healthy donors. Study-level findings and limits: TCR beta V- and J-gene trimming was later associated with a missense DCLRE1C variant. In a later analysis, compared with equally common non-associated chains, HLA-associated beta chains were more expanded. Presence/absence comparisons presumed near-even sequencing depth among donors.

Germline lookup yields CDR1 ENHRY and CDR2 SYGVKD. The V and J ends lost 3 bases and 7 bases respectively, with 6 bases between them. The CDR3 runs to 11 residues. 60 Vbeta and 13 Jbeta primers were used in PCR. The table came from immunoSEQ multiplex PCR; TCRdb's copy has only in-frame clones and leaves some out. In the table there are 60,000 to 100,000 clones, 60% to 85% of which are singletons. As to this clone: Its antigen remains unidentified.

The chain employs TRBV10-3 and TRBJ1-2, with D possibly TRBD1 on 5 matching bases. Sequencing used PBMCs. This TCR was sampled from a man between 35 and 55 years old in good health and CMV-seronegative. CDR3 loop: CAISDGGGYTF. CDR3 coding DNA: TGTGCCATCAGTGACGGGGGTGGCTACACCTTC.